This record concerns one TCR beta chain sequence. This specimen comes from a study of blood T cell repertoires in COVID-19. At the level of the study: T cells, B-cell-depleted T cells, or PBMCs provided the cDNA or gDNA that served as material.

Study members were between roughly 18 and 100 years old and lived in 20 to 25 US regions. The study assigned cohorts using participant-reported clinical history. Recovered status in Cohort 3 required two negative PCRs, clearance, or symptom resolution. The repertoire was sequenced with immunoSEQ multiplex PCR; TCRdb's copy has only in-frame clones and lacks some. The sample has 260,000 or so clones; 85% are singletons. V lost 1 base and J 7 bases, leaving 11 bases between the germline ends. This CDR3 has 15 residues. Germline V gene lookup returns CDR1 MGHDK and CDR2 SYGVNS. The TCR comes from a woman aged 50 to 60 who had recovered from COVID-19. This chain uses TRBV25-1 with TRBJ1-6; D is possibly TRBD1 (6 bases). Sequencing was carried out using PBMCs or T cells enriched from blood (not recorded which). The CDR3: CASSEWGGLNSPLHF. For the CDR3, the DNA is TGTGCCAGCAGTGAATGGGGGGGGCTGAATTCACCCCTCCACTTT.